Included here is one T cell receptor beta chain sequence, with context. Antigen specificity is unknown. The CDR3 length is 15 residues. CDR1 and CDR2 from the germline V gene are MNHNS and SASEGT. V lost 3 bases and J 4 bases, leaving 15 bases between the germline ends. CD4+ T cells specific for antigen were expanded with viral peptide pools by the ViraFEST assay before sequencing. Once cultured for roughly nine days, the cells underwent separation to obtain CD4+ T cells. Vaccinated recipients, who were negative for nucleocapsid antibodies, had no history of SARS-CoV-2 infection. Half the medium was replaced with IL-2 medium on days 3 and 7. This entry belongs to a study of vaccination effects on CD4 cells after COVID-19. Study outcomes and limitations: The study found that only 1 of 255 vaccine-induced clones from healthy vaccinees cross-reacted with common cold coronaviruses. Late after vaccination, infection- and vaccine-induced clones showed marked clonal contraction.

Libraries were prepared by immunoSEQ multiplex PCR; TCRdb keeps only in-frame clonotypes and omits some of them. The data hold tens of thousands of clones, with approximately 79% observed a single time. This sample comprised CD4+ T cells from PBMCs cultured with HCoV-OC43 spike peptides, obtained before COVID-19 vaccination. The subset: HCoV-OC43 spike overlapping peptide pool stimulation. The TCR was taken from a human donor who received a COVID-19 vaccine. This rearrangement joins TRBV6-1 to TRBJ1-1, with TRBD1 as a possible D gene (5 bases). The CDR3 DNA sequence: TGTGCCAGCAGTGATCGCACCGGGGGTACCACTGAAGCTTTCTTT. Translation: CASSDRTGGTTEAFF.